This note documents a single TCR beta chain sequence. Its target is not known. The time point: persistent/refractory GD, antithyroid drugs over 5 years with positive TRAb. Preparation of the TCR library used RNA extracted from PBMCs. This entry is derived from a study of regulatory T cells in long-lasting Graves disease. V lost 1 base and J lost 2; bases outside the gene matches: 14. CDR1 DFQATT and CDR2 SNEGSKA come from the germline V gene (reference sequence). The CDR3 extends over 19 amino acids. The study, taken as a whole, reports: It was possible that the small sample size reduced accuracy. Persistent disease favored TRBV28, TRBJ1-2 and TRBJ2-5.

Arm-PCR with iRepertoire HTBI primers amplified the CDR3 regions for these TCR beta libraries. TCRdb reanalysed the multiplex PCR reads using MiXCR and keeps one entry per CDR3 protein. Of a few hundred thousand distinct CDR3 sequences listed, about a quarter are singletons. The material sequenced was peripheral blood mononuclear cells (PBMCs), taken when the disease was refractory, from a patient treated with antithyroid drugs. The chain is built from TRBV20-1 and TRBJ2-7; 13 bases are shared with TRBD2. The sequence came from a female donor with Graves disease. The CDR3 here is CSARVTAGLAGVYPYEQYF. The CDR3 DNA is TGCAGTGCTAGAGTCACTGCCGGACTAGCGGGAGTTTACCCCTACGAGCAGTACTTC.